This is a list of T cell receptor beta chains from one sample in a study of cytomegalovirus exposure and HLA in healthy donors. The table came from immunoSEQ multiplex PCR; TCRdb's copy has only in-frame clones and leaves some out. In the table there are fewer than 250,000 clones, 65% to 80% of which are singletons. Sequenced: PBMCs. The receptors were sampled from a girl aged 2 to 9 in good health and CMV-seronegative. Both conserved end residues are part of each CDR3. Fields, in order: CDR3 protein, CDR3 DNA, D gene, J gene, clone size, V gene. A D gene is named only where the DNA matches it firmly. The size of a clone is reported for some rows only, either as once, few or many, or as a class for expanded clones.

CDR3: CASSLRGTAQETQYF
DNA: TGTGCCAGCAGCTTAAGGGGGACAGCCCAAGAGACCCAGTACTTC
D: TRBD1
J: TRBJ2-5
size: NA
V: TRBV7-3

CDR3: CASSRDRTNSNQPQHF
DNA: TGTGCCAGCTCGCGGGACAGGACAAATAGCAATCAGCCCCAGCATTTT
D: TRBD1
J: TRBJ1-5
size: NA
V: TRBV27

CDR3: CASTRQGAQNTEAFF
DNA: TGTGCCAGCACCCGACAGGGGGCACAGAACACTGAAGCTTTCTTT
D: TRBD1
J: TRBJ1-1
size: NA
V: TRBV5-4

CDR3: CASSQERRELNEQFF
DNA: TGTGCCAGCAGCCAAGAGAGGCGGGAACTCAATGAGCAGTTCTTC
D: NA
J: TRBJ2-1
size: NA
V: TRBV4-2

CDR3: CASSLSTGVNEQFF
DNA: TGTGCCAGCAGCTTAAGTACAGGGGTCAATGAGCAGTTCTTC
D: TRBD1
J: TRBJ2-1
size: NA
V: TRBV7-6

CDR3: CASSYSSEQFF
DNA: TGTGCCAGCAGTTACTCGAGTGAGCAGTTCTTC
D: NA
J: TRBJ2-1
size: few
V: TRBV6-5

CDR3: CASSVGGIDEKLFF
DNA: TGTGCCAGCAGCGTAGGAGGGATCGACGAAAAACTGTTTTTT
D: NA
J: TRBJ1-4
size: NA
V: TRBV9

CDR3: CAWGGFSQPQHF
DNA: TGTGCCTGGGGGGGGTTCAGCCAGCCCCAGCATTTT
D: NA
J: TRBJ1-5
size: NA
V: TRBV30

CDR3: CASSSEGSYNEQFF
DNA: TGTGCCAGTAGTTCTGAGGGCTCCTACAATGAGCAGTTCTTC
D: NA
J: TRBJ2-1
size: NA
V: TRBV19

CDR3: CAIGTTSTDTQYF
DNA: TGTGCCATCGGGACTACAAGCACAGATACGCAGTATTTT
D: TRBD2
J: TRBJ2-3
size: NA
V: TRBV10-3

CDR3: CASSPGTGGAGNTEAFF
DNA: TGTGCCAGCAGCCCTGGGACAGGGGGCGCGGGGAACACTGAAGCTTTCTTT
D: TRBD1
J: TRBJ1-1
size: NA
V: TRBV5-6

CDR3: CASRIGLVWFEQFF
DNA: TGTGCAAGTCGCATCGGACTAGTATGGTTTGAGCAGTTCTTC
D: NA
J: TRBJ2-1
size: NA
V: TRBV12-2

CDR3: CASNFPSGGTDTQYF
DNA: TGCGCCAGCAACTTTCCTAGCGGGGGCACAGATACGCAGTATTTT
D: TRBD2
J: TRBJ2-3
size: NA
V: TRBV5-1

CDR3: CASSLEGLGRASGRMGTQYF
DNA: TGTGCCAGCAGCTTAGAGGGACTGGGGCGGGCTAGCGGAAGGATGGGGACCCAGTACTTC
D: TRBD2
J: TRBJ2-5
size: NA
V: TRBV11-2

CDR3: CSPPGGSLPQHF
DNA: TGCAGCCCCCCGGGGGGTTCACTGCCCCAGCATTTT
D: NA
J: TRBJ1-5
size: NA
V: TRBV29-1

CDR3: CASSRLGTGNEKLFF
DNA: TGCGCCAGCAGCCGCCTCGGGACAGGTAATGAAAAACTGTTTTTT
D: TRBD1
J: TRBJ1-4
size: NA
V: TRBV4-1

CDR3: CASSVQGGGSYF
DNA: TGTGCCAGCAGTGTACAGGGGGGAGGCTCGTACTTC
D: TRBD1
J: TRBJ2-7
size: once
V: TRBV6-1

CDR3: CASRRGGGGYTF
DNA: TGTGCCAGCAGAAGGGGAGGTGGGGGCTACACCTTC
D: NA
J: TRBJ1-2
size: NA
V: TRBV6-5

CDR3: CASSYSQGFGQPQHF
DNA: TGTGCCAGCAGTTACTCTCAGGGTTTCGGTCAGCCCCAGCATTTT
D: NA
J: TRBJ1-5
size: NA
V: TRBV6-5

CDR3: CASSQDPMTGLTEAFF
DNA: TGCGCCAGCAGCCAGGACCCTATGACAGGACTCACTGAAGCTTTCTTT
D: NA
J: TRBJ1-1
size: NA
V: TRBV4-1

CDR3: CASSERTSGSYSYEQYF
DNA: TGCGCCAGCAGTGAGCGGACTAGCGGGAGTTACTCCTACGAGCAGTACTTC
D: TRBD2
J: TRBJ2-7
size: NA
V: TRBV10-1

CDR3: CASSPLGGGSYEQYF
DNA: TGTGCCAGCAGTCCTTTGGGGGGGGGTTCCTACGAGCAGTACTTC
D: TRBD2
J: TRBJ2-7
size: once
V: TRBV27

CDR3: CASSSRQANSPLHF
DNA: TGTGCCAGCAGCTCAAGACAGGCTAATTCACCCCTCCACTTT
D: NA
J: TRBJ1-6
size: once
V: TRBV13

CDR3: CASSPLLVLSYEQYF
DNA: TGTGCCAGCAGCCCCTTACTAGTCCTCTCCTACGAGCAGTACTTC
D: NA
J: TRBJ2-7
size: once
V: TRBV7-9

CDR3: CASSLEGSYGYTF
DNA: TGTGCCAGCAGTTTGGAGGGTAGCTATGGCTACACCTTC
D: NA
J: TRBJ1-2
size: once
V: TRBV6-5

CDR3: CASSAGLRFYGYTF
DNA: TGTGCCAGCAGCGCCGGACTCAGATTCTATGGCTACACCTTC
D: NA
J: TRBJ1-2
size: NA
V: TRBV2

CDR3: CASSSGGGISYEQYF
DNA: TGTGCCAGCAGTAGTGGCGGAGGGATCTCCTACGAGCAGTACTTC
D: NA
J: TRBJ2-7
size: few
V: TRBV27

CDR3: CASSSETQGLNTEAFF
DNA: TGCGCCAGCAGCTCCGAAACCCAGGGGTTGAACACTGAAGCTTTCTTT
D: NA
J: TRBJ1-1
size: NA
V: TRBV5-1

CDR3: CASSLTGDQPQHF
DNA: TGTGCCAGCAGCTTAACAGGGGATCAGCCCCAGCATTTT
D: TRBD1
J: TRBJ1-5
size: NA
V: TRBV7-2

CDR3: CASSRQWANEKLFF
DNA: TGTGCCAGCAGTAGACAATGGGCTAATGAAAAACTGTTTTTT
D: NA
J: TRBJ1-4
size: NA
V: TRBV6-6

CDR3: CASTPSGDSPLHF
DNA: TGTGCCAGCACCCCGTCGGGGGACTCACCCCTCCACTTT
D: NA
J: TRBJ1-6
size: NA
V: TRBV5-4

CDR3: CASSLIQGHYGYTF
DNA: TGTGCCAGCAGTTTGATCCAGGGGCACTATGGCTACACCTTC
D: NA
J: TRBJ1-2
size: NA
V: TRBV6-6

CDR3: CASSTTGTAHNQPQHF
DNA: TGTGCCAGCAGCACCACCGGGACAGCCCACAATCAGCCCCAGCATTTT
D: NA
J: TRBJ1-5
size: NA
V: TRBV21-1

CDR3: CSVLRRNRTSTEAFF
DNA: TGCAGCGTTTTGCGGCGTAATAGAACATCGACTGAAGCTTTCTTT
D: NA
J: TRBJ1-1
size: once
V: TRBV29-1

CDR3: CASSSPGLGEQYF
DNA: TGTGCCAGCAGTTCGCCGGGACTCGGTGAGCAGTACTTC
D: NA
J: TRBJ2-7
size: few
V: TRBV6-5

CDR3: CATTQGAAYNEQFF
DNA: TGTGCCACTACGCAGGGGGCCGCCTACAATGAGCAGTTCTTC
D: TRBD1
J: TRBJ2-1
size: NA
V: TRBV6-6

CDR3: CASNRDQETQYF
DNA: TGTGCCAGCAATCGGGACCAAGAGACCCAGTACTTC
D: NA
J: TRBJ2-5
size: NA
V: TRBV2

CDR3: CSVVYGNTIYF
DNA: TGCAGCGTTGTCTACGGAAACACCATATATTTT
D: NA
J: TRBJ1-3
size: few
V: TRBV29-1

CDR3: CASSLGTPSYEQYF
DNA: TGTGCCAGCAGCTTAGGGACACCCTCCTACGAGCAGTACTTC
D: NA
J: TRBJ2-7
size: NA
V: TRBV9